This record covers a single T cell receptor beta chain. The antigen is undetermined. The PCR used 60 Vbeta and 13 Jbeta primers. Profiling relied on immunoSEQ multiplex PCR, and the TCRdb table lists in-frame clones only, not all of them. This repertoire shows 75,000 to 100,000 clones, about 80% found once; its top ten account for about 3.5%. Per the germline V gene, CDR1 is GTSNPN and CDR2 is SVGIG (reference sequence). This CDR3 is 16 amino acids long. The V end was cut by 2 bases, the J end by 4 bases, with 18 bases between. The data belong to a study of cytomegalovirus exposure and HLA in healthy donors. For the study at large: Among the roughly 400 genotyped donors, 81% were placed in the Caucasian-associated ancestry cluster. The study, taken as a whole, reports: Per a later analysis, HLA-associated TCR beta chains showed more clonal expansion than other, equally common TCR beta chains. In vitro testing confirmed a few CMV-associated chains as specific for CMV antigens.

The sequenced material came from PBMCs. The J gene is TRBJ2-1, the V gene TRBV30; a possible D gene is TRBD1 (6 bases). This clonotype was sampled from a man aged 40-49 years in good health and CMV-seronegative. The CDR3 reads CAWSLPGQRKYNEQFF. CDR3 DNA: TGTGCCTGGAGTTTACCCGGACAGAGGAAATACAATGAGCAGTTCTTC.